Following are 8 T cell receptor beta chains from one sample sequenced in a study of blood T cell repertoires in COVID-19. Assay used: immunoSEQ multiplex PCR; TCRdb lists only in-frame clones, some missing. In the table there are approximately 110,000 clones, about 85% of which are singletons. Input material: peripheral blood. These receptors were obtained from a woman of 80 years or more with COVID-19, enrolled during active disease.

The genes are TRBV18 and TRBJ2-3; D is unclear. The CDR3 is 15 residues long. Trimming took 3 bases from V and 3 from J, leaving 13 bases between them. CDR1 is KGHSH, CDR2 LQKENI, per germline. DNA of the CDR3: TGTGCCAGCTCACCTAACCCTCCGGGTACAGATACGCAGTATTTT. It translates to CASSPNPPGTDTQYF.

The CDR3 nucleotides are TGTGCCAGCAGCCGTGGGGGACAGGGCTACGAGCAGTACTTC. It translates to CASSRGGQGYEQYF. This chain links TRBV6-2 or TRBV6-3 with TRBJ2-7; 9 bases agree with TRBD1. CDR3 length equals 14 residues. CDR1 MNHEY and CDR2 SVGEGT come from the germline V gene. Unmatched junction bases numbered 6, after V lost 6 bases and J lost 3 bases.

In its sample, this clone was seen a few times. CDR3 residues: CASSYGGLYEQYF. CDR3 in DNA: TGTGCCAGCAGTTACGGGGGCCTCTACGAGCAGTACTTC. The V gene is TRBV6-2 or TRBV6-3, the J gene TRBJ2-7; tentatively, D is TRBD1 (6 bases). The germline V gene has CDR1 MNHEY and CDR2 SVGEGT. The CDR3 has 13 residues. Trimming pared 2 bases from V and 3 bases from J, leaving 8 bases between.

CDR3 sequence (DNA): TGCGCCAGCAGCTTGGAGGTCCCGGGACTAGCCAAAAACATTCAGTACTTC. This sequence encodes CASSLEVPGLAKNIQYF. V is TRBV5-1 and J is TRBJ2-4; D perhaps matches TRBD2 (6 bases). CDR1 is SGHRS and CDR2 is YFSETQ in the germline V gene. There are 17 residues in the CDR3. V lost 0 bases and J lost 0, with 13 bases in between. The variable domain in full, completed from reference TRBV5-1 and TRBJ2-4, reads KAGVTQTPRYLIKTRGQQVTLSCSPISGHRSVSWYQQTPGQGLQFLFEYFSETQRNKGNFPGRFSGRQFSNSRSEMNVSTLELGDSALYLCASSLEVPGLAKNIQYFGAGTRLSVL.

J is TRBJ1-4 and V is TRBV19; D is unclear. V lost 6 bases, J lost 5 bases, and 19 bases lay in between. The CDR3 covers 16 residues. CDR1 is LNHDA and CDR2 is SQIVND in the germline V gene (reference sequence). The CDR3 here is CASSSPLSGGNEKLFF. The CDR3 DNA reads as TGTGCCAGTAGCAGCCCCCTCTCAGGTGGGAATGAAAAACTGTTTTTT. Drawing the rest from reference TRBV19 and TRBJ1-4, the complete variable domain is DGGITQSPKYLFRKEGQNVTLSCEQNLNHDAMYWYRQDPGQGLRLIYYSQIVNDFQKGDIAEGYSVSREKKESFPLTVTSAQKNPTAFYLCASSSPLSGGNEKLFFGSGTQLSVL.

The genes are TRBV2 and TRBJ2-7; TRBD2 agrees at 11 bases. This CDR3 is built from 16 residues. Germline assignment: CDR1 SNHLY and CDR2 FYNNEI. V shed 6 bases, J shed 0 bases, and the junction held 7 bases outside the gene matches. In nucleotides, the CDR3 is TGTGCCAGCAGACCACTAGCGGGAGTGCTCTCCTACGAGCAGTACTTC. As protein: CASRPLAGVLSYEQYF. Full variable domain (remainder filled in from reference TRBV2 and TRBJ2-7): EPEVTQTPSHQVTQMGQEVILRCVPISNHLYFYWYRQILGQKVEFLVSFYNNEISEKSEIFDDQFSVERPDGSNFTLKIRSTKLEDSAMYFCASRPLAGVLSYEQYFGPGTRLTVT.

This chain links TRBV7-6 with TRBJ2-3; 11 bases fit TRBD2. The CDR3 runs 16 residues. V trimming: 0 bases; J trimming: 2 bases; junction bases outside the gene matches: 1. CDR1 is SGHVS, CDR2 FNYEAQ, per germline. The CDR3 DNA follows: TGTGCCAGCAGCTTAGCGACTAGCGGGATCACAGATACGCAGTATTTT. Protein sequence: CASSLATSGITDTQYF. Full variable domain (missing parts from reference TRBV7-6 and TRBJ2-3): GAGVSQSPRYKVTKRGQDVALRCDPISGHVSLYWYRQALGQGPEFLTYFNYEAQQDKSGLPNDRFSAERPEGSISTLTIQRTEQRDSAMYRCASSLATSGITDTQYFGPGTRLTVL.

The genes are TRBV7-8 and TRBJ2-1, with a weak D call TRBD2 (5 bases). The germline CDR1 and CDR2 sequences are SGHVS and FQNEAQ. The CDR3 covers 15 residues. V shed 8 bases and J shed 2 bases, with 16 bases lying between them. CDR3 in DNA: TGTGCCAGCGCGAAGCCGGGGATCACCTACAATGAGCAGTTCTTC. Protein sequence: CASAKPGITYNEQFF.